This TCR beta chain originates from a study of cytomegalovirus exposure and HLA in healthy donors. Turning to the study itself: Unique TCR beta sequences numbering 95 million to 130 million came from roughly 180 million T cells in an earlier analysis.

In the PCR, 60 Vbeta and 13 Jbeta primers were used. TCRdb's table, derived via immunoSEQ multiplex PCR, lists solely in-frame clones and lacks some. The sample shows fewer than 80,000 clones, over 60% of them seen only once. The table lists this clone with a few counts. The antigen remains unidentified. Study-wide results and caveats: In a later analysis, TCR association rates varied by HLA locus: DRB1 most, HLA-C fewest.

The receptor was derived from a man aged 50 to 59 in good health and CMV-seropositive. The sequenced material came from PBMCs.

The CDR3 loop reads CASSFFGSWDTPNTGELFF. In nucleotides, the CDR3 is TGTGCCAGCAGTTTTTTCGGGTCATGGGACACCCCGAACACCGGGGAGCTGTTTTTT. The J gene is TRBJ2-2, the V gene TRBV28; TRBD1 might be the D (6 bases). Trimming stripped 3 bases from V and 0 bases from J, with 20 bases between. Germline-derived CDR1 and CDR2 are MDHEN and SYDVKM. The CDR3 extends over 19 amino acids.